This T cell receptor beta chain was obtained from a study of T cell clonotyping in hematopoietic cell transplantation. Findings and caveats of the study: Graft donor and pretransplant recipient Inverse Simpson Index values predicted broader posttransplant TCR diversity.

The CDR3 length is 16 residues. V lost 2 bases and J lost 0, with 11 bases in between. Per the germline V gene, CDR1 is GTSNPN and CDR2 is SVGIG (reference sequence). The assay was immunoSEQ multiplex PCR, and TCRdb's table has in-frame clones only and misses some. The top ten clones hold 12% of a sample with about 16,000 clones, less than 80% of them seen once. As to this clone: Its target is not known.

The specimen comprised PBMCs, sampled 30 days after allogeneic stem cell transplant. J is TRBJ2-6 and V is TRBV30, with D possibly called TRBD1 or TRBD2 (5 bases each). The source of this sequence is a male patient aged 45-60 years who had an allogeneic stem cell transplant from an unrelated donor, so T cells may come from the graft donor. Some clones in this sample may be carry-over from other donors' samples. The CDR3 DNA sequence: TGTGCCTGGAGTCCGGGACCGATCTCTGGGGCCAACGTCCTGACTTTC. The encoded protein is CAWSPGPISGANVLTF.